Below are 13 T cell receptor beta chains sequenced from a single sample in a study of vaccination effects on CD4 cells after COVID-19. These receptors' targets are unknown. The assay was immunoSEQ multiplex PCR, and TCRdb's table has in-frame clones only and misses some. The sample includes 25,000 to 35,000 clones, approximately 72% of them seen just once. Viral peptide pool expansion of antigen-specific CD4+ T cells preceded sequencing in the ViraFEST assay. Cells that had been cultured for 9 to 10 days were the source of isolated CD4+ T cells. Infection with SARS-CoV-2 occurred in the person between March and December 2020, and PCR confirmed it. Material: CD4+ T cells from PBMCs cultured with a peptide pool, obtained before COVID-19 vaccination. Source of these receptors: a human donor who had a prior SARS-CoV-2 infection.

Only a few counts were recorded for this clone. This chain links TRBV7-3 with TRBJ1-2, with TRBD1 identical over 8 bases. V lost 2 bases and J lost 5; bases outside the gene matches: 1. The CDR3 covers 13 residues. The germline V gene has CDR1 SGHTA and CDR2 FQGTGA. CDR3 residues: CASSLGTGYGYTF. The CDR3 nucleotides are TGTGCCAGCAGCTTAGGGACAGGTTATGGCTACACCTTC.

The rearrangement links TRBV20-1 to TRBJ1-2, with D possibly matching TRBD1 (6 bases). Germline V CDR1 and CDR2: DFQATT, SNEGSKA (reference sequence). Trimming took off 3 bases at V and 4 bases at J, with 12 bases between the two ends. The length of the CDR3 is 13 residues. This chain's CDR3 is CSASAGDLYGYTF. The CDR3 region has the DNA TGCAGTGCTAGTGCAGGGGACCTCTATGGCTACACCTTC.

The chain is built from TRBV6-5 and TRBJ1-5; 7 bases line up with TRBD1. Germline CDR1 reads MNHEY; CDR2 reads SVGAGI. The CDR3 runs to 14 residues. This chain's CDR3 is CDRHRGRGNQPQHF. CDR3 sequence (DNA): TGTGATCGCCACAGGGGTCGGGGCAATCAGCCCCAGCATTTT.

V and J are TRBV4-3 and TRBJ2-3; perhaps TRBD2 as D (5 bases). This CDR3 is 18 amino acids long. Per germline, CDR1 LGHNA and CDR2 YSLEER. Trimming cost V 1 base and J 4 bases, with 21 bases left between them. CDR3 sequence (DNA): TGCGCCAGCAGCCAAGGGAGAGCGGCGAGAGCTTGGGCAGATACGCAGTATTTT. Translated: CASSQGRAARAWADTQYF.

This chain uses TRBV7-6 with TRBJ2-1; weak D call: TRBD2 (5 bases). Trimming removed 5 bases from V and 4 bases from J, with 15 bases in between. Germline CDR1 SGHVS, CDR2 FNYEAQ. The CDR3 is made up of 15 amino acids. The CDR3 nucleotides read TGTGCCAGCAGCAGAGGACTTAGCTTGTACAATGAGCAGTTCTTC. As protein: CASSRGLSLYNEQFF. Looking up the rest from reference TRBV7-6 and TRBJ2-1 gives the full variable domain: GAGVSQSPRYKVTKRGQDVALRCDPISGHVSLYWYRQALGQGPEFLTYFNYEAQQDKSGLPNDRFSAERPEGSISTLTIQRTEQRDSAMYRCASSRGLSLYNEQFFGPGTRLTVL.

The chain combines TRBV4-3 with TRBJ2-3; TRBD2 aligns across 8 bases. The CDR3 runs to 16 residues. Germline V gene lookup returns CDR1 LGHNA and CDR2 YSLEER. V trimming: 0 bases; J trimming: 1 base; junction bases outside the gene matches: 3. The CDR3 DNA follows: TGCGCCAGCAGCCAAGATCCAGCGGGAGGCACAGATACGCAGTATTTT. This gives the protein CASSQDPAGGTDTQYF.

The V call is TRBV6-5, the J call TRBJ1-5, with a weak D call TRBD1 (5 bases). The CDR3 extends over 13 amino acids. Germline lookup yields CDR1 MNHEY and CDR2 SVGAGI. With 8 bases removed from V and 4 bases from J, the gap between germline ends came to 12 bases. CDR3 nucleotide sequence: TGTGCCAGCTACTGGGGCGGAAATCAGCCCCAGCATTTT. Its translation is CASYWGGNQPQHF.

This chain connects TRBV5-1 to TRBJ2-3; 13 nucleotides match TRBD2. This CDR3 has 16 amino acids. V trimming: 0 bases; J trimming: 6 bases; junction bases outside the gene matches: 4. Germline CDR1 is SGHRS and CDR2 is YFSETQ. The CDR3 reads CASSLGTSGGEDTQYF. The CDR3 nucleotides read TGCGCCAGCAGCTTGGGGACTAGCGGGGGAGAGGATACGCAGTATTTT.

The gene calls are TRBV19 and TRBJ1-1; D is undetermined. The CDR3 has 12 amino acids. V lost 7 bases and J 1 base, leaving 7 bases between the germline ends. Looked up from germline, CDR1 is LNHDA and CDR2 is SQIVND (reference sequence). The CDR3 region has the DNA TGTGCCAGTACCAACACGAACACTGAAGCTTTCTTT. This translates into CASTNTNTEAFF.

This clone was counted between two and nine times. V and J are TRBV5-4 and TRBJ2-1; 8 bases are a match to TRBD1. This CDR3 is built from 14 residues. Trimming took 5 bases from V and 6 from J; bases not matched to a gene: 7. Germline V gene sequence: CDR1 SGHNT, CDR2 YYREEE (reference sequence). The CDR3 DNA is TGTGCCAGCAGTTCCCAAACAGGGGGCAATGAGCAGTTCTTC. This codes for CASSSQTGGNEQFF.

The rearrangement joins TRBV7-2 to TRBJ1-1; D is perhaps TRBD1 (5 bases). Between the trimmed V and J ends, which lost 0 bases and 7 bases, there was a span of 15 bases. Per the germline V gene, CDR1 is SGHTA and CDR2 is FQGNSA. CDR3 length: 15 residues. DNA of the CDR3: TGTGCCAGCAGCTTAGCGCTGGGGGAAGTGGGTGAAGCTTTCTTT. Its translation is CASSLALGEVGEAFF.

This clone was found a few times. V is TRBV7-2 and J is TRBJ1-3; weak D call: TRBD1 (6 bases). Germline lookup yields CDR1 SGHTA and CDR2 FQGNSA. The length of the CDR3 is 14 residues. The V end was cut by 4 bases, the J end by 0 bases, with 7 bases between. Written as DNA, the CDR3 is TGTGCCAGCAGCTCGGACAGCTCTGGAAACACCATATATTTT. Protein: CASSSDSSGNTIYF.

The chain uses TRBV25-1 and TRBJ2-7; D unresolved. The V and J ends lost 7 bases and 3 bases respectively, with 10 bases between them. CDR3 length: 12 amino acids. Germline values: CDR1 MGHDK, CDR2 SYGVNS. The chain's CDR3 is CASTNIGYEQYF. CDR3 sequence (DNA): TGTGCCAGCACCAACATTGGCTACGAGCAGTACTTC.